In its sample, the clone carrying this T cell receptor (beta chain) was seen a few times. Its specificity is not known. This sample was included in a study of CD8+ T cells in alopecia areata. Study-wide context: Patients in the treated group were given tofacitinib by mouth, 5 to 10 mg twice a day.

Sorted out of PBMCs were CD4+ T cells and CD8+ T cells. RNA was isolated and reverse transcribed to cDNA, the sequencing template. The repertoire was sequenced with immunoSEQ multiplex PCR; TCRdb's copy has only in-frame clones and lacks some. The sample shows 200,000 to 250,000 clones, more than 45% of them seen only once. Whole-study findings and limits: Lesional scalp displayed greater clonality than normal scalp, most notably in alopecia totalis/universalis.

Germline V gene sequence: CDR1 ENHRY, CDR2 SYGVKD. The length of the CDR3 is 15 residues. J gave up 1 base and V 6 bases, and 6 bases lay outside the gene matches. Here the sequenced sample was CD4+ T cells sorted from blood, taken at week 0. The TCR sequence derives from a human donor with alopecia areata. The chain links TRBV10-3 to TRBJ1-1; 9 bases align to TRBD1. CDR3 coding DNA: TGTGCCATCAGCGACAGGGGGAGGGGGAACACTGAAGCTTTCTTT. This sequence encodes CAISDRGRGNTEAFF.